A single T cell receptor (beta chain) is shown here with its context. Germline V gives CDR1 MNHNY, CDR2 SVGAGI (reference sequence). The CDR3 covers 14 residues. V dropped 7 bases and J dropped 10 bases, with 17 bases sitting between them. This sample is drawn from a study of blood T cell repertoires in COVID-19. About the research overall: The origin of the acute and convalescent COVID-19 samples was the United States, Italy and Spain. Sources were T cells, B-cell-depleted T cells, or PBMCs; the material itself was cDNA or gDNA.

Original analysis: Nucleated cell number was recorded as an estimate derived from reference gene primer amplification. The data were produced by immunoSEQ multiplex PCR, yet TCRdb's version contains in-frame clones alone and is incomplete. That table supplies the V and J calls and clone size; D and trimming were determined from the DNA. The repertoire holds 50,000 to 75,000 clones, with roughly 85% as singletons. The chain is built from TRBV6-6 and TRBJ1-6, with D unresolved. This sequence was found in a man aged 60 to 69 with acute or convalescent COVID-19. What was sequenced was peripheral blood. The CDR3 loop reads CASTLRGLRSPLHF. CDR3 DNA: TGTGCCAGCACTCTGCGAGGGCTGAGATCACCCCTCCACTTT.